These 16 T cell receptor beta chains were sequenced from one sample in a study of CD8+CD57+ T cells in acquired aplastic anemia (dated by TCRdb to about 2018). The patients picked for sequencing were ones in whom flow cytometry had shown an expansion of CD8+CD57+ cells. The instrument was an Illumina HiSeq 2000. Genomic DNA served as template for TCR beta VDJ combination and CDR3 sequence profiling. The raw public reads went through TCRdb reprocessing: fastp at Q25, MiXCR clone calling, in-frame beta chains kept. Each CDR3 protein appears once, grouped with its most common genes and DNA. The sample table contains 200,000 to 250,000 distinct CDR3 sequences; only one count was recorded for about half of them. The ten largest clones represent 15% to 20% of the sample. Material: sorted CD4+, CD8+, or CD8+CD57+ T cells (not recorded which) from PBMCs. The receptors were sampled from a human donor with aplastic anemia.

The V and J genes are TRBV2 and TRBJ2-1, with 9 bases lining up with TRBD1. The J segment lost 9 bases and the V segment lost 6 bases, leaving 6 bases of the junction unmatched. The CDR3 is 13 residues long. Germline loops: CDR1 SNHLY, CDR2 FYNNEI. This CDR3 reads CASRGTGSAEQFF. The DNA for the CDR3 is TGTGCCAGCAGGGGGACAGGGTCGGCTGAGCAGTTCTTC.

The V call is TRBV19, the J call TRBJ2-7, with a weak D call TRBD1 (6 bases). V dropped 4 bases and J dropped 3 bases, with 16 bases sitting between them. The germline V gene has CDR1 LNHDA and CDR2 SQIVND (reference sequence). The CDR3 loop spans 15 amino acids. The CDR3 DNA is TGTGCCAGTAGTAGTAGACAGGTTGGGGACTACGAGCAGTACTTC. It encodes CASSSRQVGDYEQYF. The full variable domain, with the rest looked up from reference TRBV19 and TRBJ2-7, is DGGITQSPKYLFRKEGQNVTLSCEQNLNHDAMYWYRQDPGQGLRLIYYSQIVNDFQKGDIAEGYSVSREKKESFPLTVTSAQKNPTAFYLCASSSRQVGDYEQYFGPGTRLTVT.

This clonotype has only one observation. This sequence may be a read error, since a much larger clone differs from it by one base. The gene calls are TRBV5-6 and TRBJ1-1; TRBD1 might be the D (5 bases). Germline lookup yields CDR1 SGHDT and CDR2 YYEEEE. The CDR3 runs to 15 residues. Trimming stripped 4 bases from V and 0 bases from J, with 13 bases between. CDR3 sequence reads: CASSLRDHMNTEAFF. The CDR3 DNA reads TGTGCCAGCAGCCTCAGGGACCACATGAACACTGAAGCTTTCTTT.

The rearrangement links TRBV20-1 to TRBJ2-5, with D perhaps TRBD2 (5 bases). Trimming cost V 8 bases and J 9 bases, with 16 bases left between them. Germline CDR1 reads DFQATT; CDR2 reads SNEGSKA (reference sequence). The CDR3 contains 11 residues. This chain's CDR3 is CSSRTLEAQYF. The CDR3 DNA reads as TGCAGTTCGAGGACCTTGGAGGCCCAGTACTTC.

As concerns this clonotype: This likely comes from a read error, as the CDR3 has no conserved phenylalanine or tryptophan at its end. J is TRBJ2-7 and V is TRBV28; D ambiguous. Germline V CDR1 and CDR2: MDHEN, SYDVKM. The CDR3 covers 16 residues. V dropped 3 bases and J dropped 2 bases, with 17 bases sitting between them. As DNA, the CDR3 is TGTGCCAGCAGTTTGAGACCCGAGCGTATGACCTACGAGCAGTACTCC. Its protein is CASSLRPERMTYEQYS.

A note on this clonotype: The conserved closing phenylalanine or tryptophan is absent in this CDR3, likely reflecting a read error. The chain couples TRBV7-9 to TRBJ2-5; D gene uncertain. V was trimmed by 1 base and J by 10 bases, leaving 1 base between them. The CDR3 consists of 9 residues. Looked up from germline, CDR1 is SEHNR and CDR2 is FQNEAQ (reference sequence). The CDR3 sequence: CASSLDQYT. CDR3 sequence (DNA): TGTGCCAGCAGCTTAGACCAGTACACC.

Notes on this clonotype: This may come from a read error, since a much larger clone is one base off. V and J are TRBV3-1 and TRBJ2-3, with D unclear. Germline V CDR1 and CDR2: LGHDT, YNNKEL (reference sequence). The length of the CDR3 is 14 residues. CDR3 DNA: TGTGCCAGCGGCCAAGAAGTGGGCACAGATACGCAGTATTTT. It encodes CASGQEVGTDTQYF.

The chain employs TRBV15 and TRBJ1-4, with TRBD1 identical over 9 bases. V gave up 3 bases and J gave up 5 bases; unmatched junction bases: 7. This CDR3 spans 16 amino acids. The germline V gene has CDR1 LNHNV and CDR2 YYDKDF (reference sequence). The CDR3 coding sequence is TGTGCCACCAGCAGCGCGACCGGGACAGGGAATGAAAAACTGTTTTTT. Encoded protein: CATSSATGTGNEKLFF.

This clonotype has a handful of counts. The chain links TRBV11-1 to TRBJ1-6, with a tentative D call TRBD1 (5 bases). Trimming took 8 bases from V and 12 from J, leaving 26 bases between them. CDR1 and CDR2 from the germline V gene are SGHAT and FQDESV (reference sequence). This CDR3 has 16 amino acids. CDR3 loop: CASSPPGGGQDLPLHF. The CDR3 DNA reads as TGTGCCAGCTCACCACCGGGGGGGGGTCAGGATTTACCCCTCCACTTT.

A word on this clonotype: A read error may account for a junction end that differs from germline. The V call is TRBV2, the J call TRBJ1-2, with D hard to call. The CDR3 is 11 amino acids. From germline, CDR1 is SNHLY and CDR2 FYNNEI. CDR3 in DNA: TGCGCCAGCCGTGGCGGTTATGGCTACACCTTC. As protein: CASRGGYGYTF.

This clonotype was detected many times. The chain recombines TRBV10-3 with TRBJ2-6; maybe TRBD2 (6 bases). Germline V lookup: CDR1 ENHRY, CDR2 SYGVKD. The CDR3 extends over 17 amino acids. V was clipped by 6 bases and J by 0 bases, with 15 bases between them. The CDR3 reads CAIRGEAANSGANVLTF. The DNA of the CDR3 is TGTGCCATCAGGGGGGAGGCGGCAAACTCTGGGGCCAACGTCCTGACTTTC.

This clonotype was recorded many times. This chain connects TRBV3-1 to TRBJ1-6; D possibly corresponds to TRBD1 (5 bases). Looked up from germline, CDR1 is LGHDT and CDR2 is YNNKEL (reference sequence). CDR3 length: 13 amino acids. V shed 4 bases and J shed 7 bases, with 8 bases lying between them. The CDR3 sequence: CASSPTENSPLHF. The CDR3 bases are TGTGCCAGCAGCCCGACAGAGAATTCACCCCTCCACTTT.

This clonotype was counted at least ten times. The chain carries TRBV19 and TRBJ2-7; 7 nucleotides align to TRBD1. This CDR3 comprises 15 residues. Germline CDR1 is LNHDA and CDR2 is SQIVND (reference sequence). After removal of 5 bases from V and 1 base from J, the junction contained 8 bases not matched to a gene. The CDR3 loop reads CASSQVRGLSYEQYF. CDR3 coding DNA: TGTGCCAGTAGTCAGGTTAGGGGGCTGTCCTACGAGCAGTACTTC.

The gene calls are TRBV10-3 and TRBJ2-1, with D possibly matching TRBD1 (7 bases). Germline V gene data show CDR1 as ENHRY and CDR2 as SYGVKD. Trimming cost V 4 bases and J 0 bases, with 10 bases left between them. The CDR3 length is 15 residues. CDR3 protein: CAISAQGGSYNEQFF. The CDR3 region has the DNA TGTGCCATCAGTGCTCAGGGGGGCTCCTACAATGAGCAGTTCTTC.

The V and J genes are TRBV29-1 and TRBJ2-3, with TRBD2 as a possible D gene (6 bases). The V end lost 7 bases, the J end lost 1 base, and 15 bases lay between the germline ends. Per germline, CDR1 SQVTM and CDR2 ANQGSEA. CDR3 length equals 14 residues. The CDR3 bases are TGCAGCGGGACCCACGGAGGGGGCACAGATACGCAGTATTTT. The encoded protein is CSGTHGGGTDTQYF.

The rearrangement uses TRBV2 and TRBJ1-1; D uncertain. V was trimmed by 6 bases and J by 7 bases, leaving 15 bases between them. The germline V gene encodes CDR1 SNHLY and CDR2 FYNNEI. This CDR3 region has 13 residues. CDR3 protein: CASRSGSEGEAFF. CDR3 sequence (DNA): TGTGCCAGCAGATCGGGGAGTGAAGGTGAAGCTTTCTTT.